A selection of T cell receptor beta chains follows, all from one sample in a study of blood T cell repertoires in COVID-19. Assay: immunoSEQ multiplex PCR; the TCRdb copy retains only in-frame clones and omits some. The data contain about 47,000 clones, more than 75% of them singletons. Sequencing was done on a sample of peripheral blood. The source is a human donor with acute or convalescent COVID-19. The donor label of this sample is uncertain. CDR3s include the opening cysteine and the closing phenylalanine or tryptophan. A D gene is named only where the DNA matches it firmly. Clone size is stated in some rows and not others, as once, few, many or a class when expanded.

j_gene | d_gene | v_gene | abundance | CDR3nt | CDR3aa
TRBJ1-6 | NA | TRBV2 | NA | TGTGCCAGCAGTGAAATTCCGGGGAGCTCCTATAATTCACCCCTCCACTTT | CASSEIPGSSYNSPLHF
TRBJ2-1 | TRBD2 | TRBV28 | NA | TGTGCCAGCAGTCCCGGGGCTAGCGGCTACCACAATGAGCAGTTCTTC | CASSPGASGYHNEQFF
TRBJ1-5 | NA | TRBV28 | NA | TGTGCCAGCCGGAGCCCCAATCAGCCCCAGCATTTT | CASRSPNQPQHF
TRBJ2-1 | TRBD2 | TRBV11-3 | NA | TGTGCCAGCAGCCGGACTAGCGGGGGGGCCTCCTACAATGAGCAGTTCTTC | CASSRTSGGASYNEQFF
TRBJ2-1 | NA | TRBV2 | NA | TGTGCCAGCAGAAGGACAGACAATGAGCAGTTCTTC | CASRRTDNEQFF
TRBJ2-7 | NA | TRBV5-1 | NA | TGCGCCAGCAGCCAGGACAACTACGAGCAGTACTTC | CASSQDNYEQYF
TRBJ1-1 | TRBD1 | TRBV18 | NA | TGTGCCAGCTCACCGCTATACGACGGACAGGGAGACACTGAAGCTTTCTTT | CASSPLYDGQGDTEAFF
TRBJ1-1 | NA | TRBV5-6 | NA | TGTGCCAGCAGCAGAGGGAACACTGAAGCTTTCTTT | CASSRGNTEAFF
TRBJ1-5 | TRBD1 | TRBV7-9 | few | TGTGCCAGCAGCCCCGACAGGGTGAATCAGCCCCAGCATTTT | CASSPDRVNQPQHF
TRBJ1-2 | TRBD1 | TRBV30 | few | TGTGCCTGGAGTGTTAGTAGGACAGGGGAAGGCTACACCTTC | CAWSVSRTGEGYTF
TRBJ1-5 | NA | TRBV7-9 | NA | TGTGCCAGCAGCTTACTGGAGCAGCCCCAGCATTTT | CASSLLEQPQHF